This TCR beta chain comes out of a study of identical twins. Each cDNA held unique molecular identifiers, and template switching gave it a universal primer site. TCRdb re-called the 5' RACE reads through MiXCR, storing one row per CDR3 protein. The table records hundreds of thousands of distinct CDR3 sequences, 9% to 15% of them present only once. Points from the study as a whole: Excess sharing between twins was weaker in beta out-of-frame sequences. Abundant beta clonotypes from cord blood had fewer insertions, unlike memory repertoires, which showed none.

In this sample, this clonotype turned up a few times. The target antigen is unknown. This CDR3 has 14 residues. Trimming stripped 0 bases from V and 4 bases from J, with 10 bases between. Germline CDR1 reads SGHRS; CDR2 reads YFSETQ. These data were also reused for a study on yellow fever vaccine responses in identical twins. This second study says: Twins reportedly showed a vaccine T cell response that seemed partly convergent and partly personalized.

Sequenced material: CD8+ T cells sorted from blood. The chain couples TRBV5-1 to TRBJ1-2, with D unresolved. This sequence was found in a young woman in good health. This CDR3 is CASSLGLLAYGYTF. The CDR3 DNA sequence: TGCGCCAGCAGCTTGGGCTTGCTGGCCTATGGCTACACCTTC.